The TCR beta chain under discussion was sequenced for a study of CD8 T cells in ankylosing spondylitis. It was by quantitative 5'-RACE with molecular barcodes that TCR beta libraries were made. A single record per CDR3 protein comes from TCRdb applying MiXCR to the 5' RACE reads. The table shows fewer than 400,000 distinct CDR3 sequences, with 6.5% to 10% occurring only once. The CDR3 runs to 16 residues. Germline CDR1 LNHNV, CDR2 YYDKDF (reference sequence). Study results and limitations: A TCR beta motif made of several highly homologous variants seemed typical of ankylosing spondylitis blood.

This clonotype was counted only a few times. What it binds is unknown. One end of the junction varies from germline; a read error may be responsible. This receptor was obtained from a male donor with ankylosing spondylitis. This chain connects TRBV15 to TRBJ1-1; 9 bases match TRBD1. The sequencing input was blood, either unsorted or a sorted T cell fraction (not recorded which). The CDR3 sequence is CATSRDFGTGNAEAFF. The CDR3 nucleotides are TGTGCCACCAGCAGAGATTTTGGGACAGGGAACGCTGAAGCTTTCTTT.